This T cell receptor beta chain derives from a study of cytomegalovirus exposure and HLA in healthy donors. Germline V gene lookup returns CDR1 SGHRS and CDR2 YFSETQ. The CDR3 is made up of 15 amino acids. Deletions cut 0 bases from V and 0 bases from J, with 7 bases between. This clone was counted only a few times. The PCR had 60 Vbeta and 13 Jbeta primers. The method was immunoSEQ multiplex PCR; TCRdb's version includes in-frame clones alone and lacks a portion of them. The sample lists roughly 120,000 clones, approximately 69% occurring once. Sequencing was done on a sample of PBMCs. This TCR came from a woman between 35 and 50 years old in good health and CMV-seropositive. The rearrangement joins TRBV5-1 to TRBJ2-1; D is possibly TRBD1 (5 bases). CDR3 DNA: TGCGCCAGCAGCTTGGGGGGCCTCTCCTACAATGAGCAGTTCTTC. Amino acids: CASSLGGLSYNEQFF.